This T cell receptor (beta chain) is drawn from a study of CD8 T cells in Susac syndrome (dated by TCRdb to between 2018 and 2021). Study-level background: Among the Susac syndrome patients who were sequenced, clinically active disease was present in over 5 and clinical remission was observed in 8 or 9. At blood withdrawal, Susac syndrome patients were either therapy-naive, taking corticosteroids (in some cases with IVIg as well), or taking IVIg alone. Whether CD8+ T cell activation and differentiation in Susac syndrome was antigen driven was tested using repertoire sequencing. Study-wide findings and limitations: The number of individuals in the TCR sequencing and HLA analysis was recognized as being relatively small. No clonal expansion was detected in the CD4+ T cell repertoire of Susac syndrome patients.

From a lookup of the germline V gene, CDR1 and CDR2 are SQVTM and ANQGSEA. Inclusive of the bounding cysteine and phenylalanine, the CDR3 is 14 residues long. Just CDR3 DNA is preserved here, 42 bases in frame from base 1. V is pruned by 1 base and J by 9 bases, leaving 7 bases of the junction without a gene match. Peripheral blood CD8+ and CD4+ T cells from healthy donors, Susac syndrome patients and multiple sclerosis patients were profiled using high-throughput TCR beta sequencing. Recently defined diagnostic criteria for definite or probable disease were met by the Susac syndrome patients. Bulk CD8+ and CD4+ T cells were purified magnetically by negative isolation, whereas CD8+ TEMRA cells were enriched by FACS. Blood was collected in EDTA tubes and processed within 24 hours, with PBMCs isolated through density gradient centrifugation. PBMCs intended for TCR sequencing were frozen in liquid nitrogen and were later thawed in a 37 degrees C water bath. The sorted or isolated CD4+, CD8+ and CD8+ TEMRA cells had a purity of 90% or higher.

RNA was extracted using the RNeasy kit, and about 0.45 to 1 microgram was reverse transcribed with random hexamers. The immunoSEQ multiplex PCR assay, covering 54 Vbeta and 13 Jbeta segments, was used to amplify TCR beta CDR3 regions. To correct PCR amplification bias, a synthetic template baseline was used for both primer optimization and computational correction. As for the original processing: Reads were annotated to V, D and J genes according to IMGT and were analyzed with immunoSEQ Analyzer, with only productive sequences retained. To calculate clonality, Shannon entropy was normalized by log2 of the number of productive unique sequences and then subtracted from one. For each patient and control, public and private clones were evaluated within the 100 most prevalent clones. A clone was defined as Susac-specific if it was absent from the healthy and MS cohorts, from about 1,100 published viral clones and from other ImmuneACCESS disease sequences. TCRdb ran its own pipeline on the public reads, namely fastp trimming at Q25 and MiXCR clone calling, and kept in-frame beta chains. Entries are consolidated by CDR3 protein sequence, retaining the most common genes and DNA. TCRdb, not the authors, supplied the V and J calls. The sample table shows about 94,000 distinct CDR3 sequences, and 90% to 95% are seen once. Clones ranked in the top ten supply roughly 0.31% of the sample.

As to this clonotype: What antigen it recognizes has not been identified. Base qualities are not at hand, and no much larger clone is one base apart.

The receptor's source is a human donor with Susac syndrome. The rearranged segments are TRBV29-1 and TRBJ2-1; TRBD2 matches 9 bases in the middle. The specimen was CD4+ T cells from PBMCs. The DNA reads TGCAGCGTTGAAGGGGTAAGAGCGGGGGGTGAGCAGTTCTTC. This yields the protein CSVEGVRAGGEQFF.